Each of the 29 T cell receptor beta chains below was sequenced from the same sample in a study of blood T cell repertoires in COVID-19 (dated by TCRdb to 2020 to 2022). Receptor libraries were prepared by the immunoSEQ multiplex PCR assay. TCRdb carries this immuneACCESS record with in-frame sequences only. Its versions omit some clonotypes, under half of them owing to an unresolved V gene in the studies checked, with the rest unexplained. The sample profile shows about 71,000 clones; approximately 92% of them were found once. About 2.9% of the sample goes to the ten largest clones. The sequencing sample was made of peripheral blood. The source is a man between 50 and 59 years old with acute or convalescent COVID-19.

The V gene is TRBV7-2, the J gene TRBJ1-1, with D possibly being TRBD1 (6 bases). The CDR3 runs 13 residues. Trimming pared 1 base from V and 9 bases from J, leaving 12 bases between. CDR1 and CDR2 from the germline V gene are SGHTA and FQGNSA. CDR3 amino acids: CASSLVGGEKAFF. The CDR3 coding sequence is TGTGCCAGCAGCTTAGTAGGGGGGGAGAAAGCTTTCTTT.

The V gene is TRBV27, the J gene TRBJ2-1, with 7 bases fitting TRBD2. CDR3 size: 15 residues. In germline, CDR1 is MNHEY, CDR2 SMNVEV (reference sequence). Losses at the gene ends were 5 bases for V and 4 bases for J; bases not matched to a gene: 8. CDR3 sequence reads: CASSIAGLQYNEQFF. The CDR3 bases are TGTGCCAGCAGTATAGCGGGCCTACAGTACAATGAGCAGTTCTTC.

The genes are TRBV19 and TRBJ2-1, with 12 positions matching TRBD2. Germline V CDR1 and CDR2: LNHDA, SQIVND (reference sequence). The trim removed 7 bases at V and 5 bases at J, leaving 3 bases unmatched. The CDR3 is 14 amino acids. The CDR3 loop is CASNLAGGHNEQFF. As DNA, the CDR3 is TGTGCCAGTAATCTAGCGGGAGGGCACAATGAGCAGTTCTTC.

The rearrangement uses TRBV5-6 and TRBJ2-4; possibly TRBD2 for D (6 bases). V was trimmed by 0 bases and J by 2 bases, leaving 12 bases between them. Germline CDR1 and CDR2: SGHDT and YYEEEE. The CDR3 has 16 amino acids. In nucleotides, the CDR3 is TGTGCCAGCAGCTTGGCCAGGGCGGGGTCCAAAAACATTCAGTACTTC. Translated, it gives CASSLARAGSKNIQYF.

The chain employs TRBV28 and TRBJ2-4; the match to TRBD1 covers 9 bases. The V segment lost 7 bases and the J segment 5 bases; nucleotides outside the gene matches: 9. CDR1 is MDHEN and CDR2 is SYDVKM in the germline V gene. CDR3 length: 15 amino acids. The CDR3 nucleotides are TGTGCCAGCACAACACCGGGACAGGGCGAAAACATTCAGTACTTC. Amino acids: CASTTPGQGENIQYF.

The V and J genes are TRBV7-2 and TRBJ1-1; 7 bases are a match to TRBD1. The ends lost 3 bases at V and 4 bases at J; junction bases unmatched: 8. The CDR3 is made up of 15 amino acids. Germline CDR1 reads SGHTA; CDR2 reads FQGNSA. The CDR3 DNA reads TGTGCCAGCAGCTTCCGACAGGGAAGGGGCACTGAAGCTTTCTTT. The encoded protein is CASSFRQGRGTEAFF.

The rearrangement links TRBV20-1 to TRBJ2-5, with 7 bases fitting TRBD2. This CDR3 contains 11 residues. Germline trimming cut 4 bases from V and 4 bases from J; bases unmatched to any gene: 0. CDR1 is DFQATT and CDR2 is SNEGSKA in the germline V gene (reference sequence). The CDR3 DNA sequence: TGCAGTGCTACTAGCGGAGAGACCCAGTACTTC. It translates to CSATSGETQYF.

V gene TRBV5-1 combines with J gene TRBJ1-5, with 7 positions matching TRBD1. The V and J ends lost 4 bases and 2 bases, in that order; junction bases with no gene match: 3. Germline CDR1 SGHRS, CDR2 YFSETQ. CDR3 size: 14 residues. The chain's CDR3 is CASSPGQGNQPQHF. As DNA, the CDR3 is TGCGCCAGCAGCCCCGGACAGGGCAATCAGCCCCAGCATTTT.

V and J are TRBV7-3 and TRBJ2-1; tentative D call: TRBD2 (5 bases). CDR1 is SGHTA and CDR2 is FQGTGA in the germline V gene. Trimming took off 4 bases at V and 1 base at J, with 11 bases between the two ends. This CDR3 comprises 15 residues. The CDR3, as DNA: TGTGCCAGCAGCTCAACTAGTAGTTCCTACAATGAGCAGTTCTTC. Protein: CASSSTSSSYNEQFF.

The chain uses TRBV10-3 and TRBJ1-2; tentative D call: TRBD1 (6 bases). V was clipped by 3 bases and J by 1 base, with 12 bases between them. Germline-derived CDR1 and CDR2 are ENHRY and SYGVKD. This CDR3 has 15 residues. CDR3 protein: CAISETADSNYGYTF. CDR3 coding DNA: TGTGCCATCAGTGAAACAGCGGACAGTAACTATGGCTACACCTTC.

This chain links TRBV9 with TRBJ2-3, with D possibly matching TRBD2 (6 bases). With 3 bases removed from V and 1 base from J, the gap between germline ends came to 9 bases. The germline CDR1 and CDR2 sequences are SGDLS and YYNGEE. The CDR3 length is 14 residues. The CDR3 reads CASSGASGTDTQYF. CDR3 DNA: TGTGCCAGCAGCGGTGCTAGCGGCACAGATACGCAGTATTTT.

The V gene is TRBV7-8, the J gene TRBJ2-2, with 9 bases that match TRBD2. The CDR3 runs to 17 residues. Trimming at V came to 3 bases and at J to 7 bases, leaving 12 bases not matched to a gene. Germline assignment: CDR1 SGHVS and CDR2 FQNEAQ. The CDR3 DNA sequence: TGTGCCAGCAGCTTCTCCCCCCAGCGGGAGGTAGTCGGGGAGCTGTTTTTT. Translating gives CASSFSPQREVVGELFF.

This clone was seen once. This chain uses TRBV6-5 with TRBJ1-1; D gene unclear. Trimming removed 5 bases from V and 1 base from J, with 14 bases in between. Germline CDR1 reads MNHEY; CDR2 reads SVGAGI. The CDR3 consists of 15 residues. Written as DNA, the CDR3 is TGTGCCAGCAGTCCCAGGATGGCAGGGAACACTGAAGCTTTCTTT. This gives the protein CASSPRMAGNTEAFF.

This sequence joins TRBV9 and TRBJ2-3; 14 bases align to TRBD2. V lost 3 bases, J lost 4 bases, and 13 bases stayed unmatched. Germline V gene data show CDR1 as SGDLS and CDR2 as YYNGEE. The CDR3 spans 19 residues. The DNA of the CDR3 is TGTGCCAGCAGCGACGGACTAGCGGGAGGTGAGAGCGACCCAGATACGCAGTATTTT. It translates to CASSDGLAGGESDPDTQYF.

This chain links TRBV30 with TRBJ2-4; 10 bases fit TRBD1. The CDR3 has 16 amino acids. Germline V gene sequence: CDR1 GTSNPN, CDR2 SVGIG (reference sequence). J lost 0 bases, V lost 1 base, and 3 bases had no gene match. The DNA for the CDR3 is TGTGCCTGGAGTGGACAGGGGGCGAGAGCCAAAAACATTCAGTACTTC. This gives the protein CAWSGQGARAKNIQYF.

The genes are TRBV6-2 or TRBV6-3 and TRBJ2-1; no clear D gene. Deletions cut 2 bases from V and 6 bases from J, with 11 bases between. CDR1 is MNHEY, CDR2 SVGEGT, per germline. The CDR3 has 14 residues. CDR3 in DNA: TGTGCCAGCAGTTACCCAACCTCGGGCAATGAGCAGTTCTTC. It codes for CASSYPTSGNEQFF.

The rearrangement joins TRBV6-2 or TRBV6-3 to TRBJ2-7; TRBD1 is a possible D gene (6 bases). V was cut by 5 bases and J by 4 bases, with 15 bases left in between. CDR1 is MNHEY and CDR2 is SVGEGT in the germline V gene. This CDR3 contains 14 residues. The CDR3 sequence: CASSQARDIYEQYV. The CDR3 bases are TGTGCCAGCAGTCAAGCCAGGGACATATACGAGCAGTACGTC.

The chain joins TRBV27 to TRBJ2-1, with TRBD2 matching 13 bases. CDR3 length: 21 residues. Germline V gene lookup returns CDR1 MNHEY and CDR2 SMNVEV (reference sequence). V was clipped by 0 bases and J by 4 bases; unmatched bases: 15. CDR3 loop: CASSLSEPGTSGIPIYNEQFF. CDR3 bases: TGTGCCAGCAGTTTATCGGAGCCCGGGACTAGCGGGATCCCCATTTACAATGAGCAGTTCTTC.

There are a few counts of this clone. The chain employs TRBV2 and TRBJ1-1, with a tentative D call TRBD1 (5 bases). Germline assignment: CDR1 SNHLY and CDR2 FYNNEI. The V end lost 2 bases, the J end lost 3 bases, and 13 bases lay between the germline ends. The CDR3 totals 15 residues. CDR3 in DNA: TGTGCCAGCAGTGAATGGCCAGGACATGACACTGAAGCTTTCTTT. Protein product: CASSEWPGHDTEAFF.

The J gene is TRBJ2-1, the V gene TRBV6-5, with TRBD1 matching 8 bases. The V gene end was trimmed by 6 bases and the J gene end by 4 bases; junction bases not matched to a gene: 8. This CDR3 has 15 residues. Germline-derived CDR1 and CDR2 are MNHEY and SVGAGI. The DNA of the CDR3 is TGTGCCAGCAGGACGCAGGGGGCGGAATACAATGAGCAGTTCTTC. It encodes CASRTQGAEYNEQFF.

This rearrangement joins TRBV11-3 to TRBJ2-1; TRBD1 aligns across 8 bases. Trimming cost V 5 bases and J 6 bases; bases outside gene matches: 21. Germline CDR1 SGHNT, CDR2 YENEEA. This CDR3 spans 19 amino acids. DNA of the CDR3: TGTGCCAGCAGCGCGGGACAGGATACCCTTAGTGTATTGACCAATGAGCAGTTCTTC. This translates into CASSAGQDTLSVLTNEQFF.

This chain joins TRBV6-5 and TRBJ1-3, with TRBD1 matching 9 bases. V was pared by 6 bases and J by 3 bases, with 6 bases of the junction left unmatched. Per germline, CDR1 MNHEY and CDR2 SVGAGI. The CDR3 has 15 amino acids. The CDR3 coding sequence is TGTGCCAGCAGACAACAGGGGGCTTATGGAAACACCATATATTTT. Protein sequence: CASRQQGAYGNTIYF.

The V call is TRBV18, the J call TRBJ2-1, with a weak D call TRBD2 (6 bases). Germline CDR1 and CDR2: KGHSH and LQKENI. The CDR3 has 13 residues. Trimming left V 7 bases short and J 4 bases short, with 11 bases between. CDR3 sequence reads: CASWAGGYNEQFF. DNA of the CDR3: TGTGCCAGCTGGGCAGGAGGGTACAATGAGCAGTTCTTC.

This clone was counted a single time. This sequence joins TRBV27 and TRBJ2-6, with D tentatively TRBD2 (6 bases). The CDR3 sequence is 14 residues long. CDR1 and CDR2 (germline): MNHEY, SMNVEV (reference sequence). V lost 5 bases, J lost 4 bases, and 9 bases lay in between. Here the CDR3 DNA reads TGTGCCAGCAGTCCCCGGGAGGGGGCCAACGTCCTGACTTTC. It codes for CASSPREGANVLTF.

The chain recombines TRBV7-2 with TRBJ2-1, with a possible D match to TRBD2 (6 bases). Germline V gene data show CDR1 as SGHTA and CDR2 as FQGNSA. This CDR3 comprises 17 residues. Between the trimmed V and J ends, which lost 8 bases and 8 bases, there was a span of 28 bases. The CDR3 spells CASSPSSSVSLSHEQFF. CDR3 in DNA: TGTGCCAGCTCACCCTCTTCTAGCGTCTCTCTTTCCCATGAGCAGTTCTTC.

The rearrangement joins TRBV19 to TRBJ2-2; 10 nucleotides agree with TRBD1. Per germline, CDR1 LNHDA and CDR2 SQIVND (reference sequence). CDR3 length equals 14 residues. The V and J ends lost 10 bases and 4 bases, in that order; junction bases with no gene match: 6. CDR3 in amino acids: CATDRGRVTGELFF. The CDR3 DNA reads as TGTGCCACAGACAGGGGGCGCGTCACCGGGGAGCTGTTTTTT.

This clone showed up just a few times. The genes are TRBV5-5 and TRBJ2-5; 12 bases agree with TRBD2. The trim removed 0 bases at V and 4 bases at J, leaving 4 bases unmatched. This CDR3 contains 16 residues. Looked up from germline, CDR1 is SGHKS and CDR2 is YYEKEE (reference sequence). CDR3 sequence reads: CASSLGLAGAGETQYF. Written as DNA, the CDR3 is TGTGCCAGCAGCTTGGGACTAGCGGGGGCGGGAGAGACCCAGTACTTC.

The chain recombines TRBV5-1 with TRBJ2-5; TRBD1 aligns across 7 bases. The V and J ends lost 4 bases and 2 bases, in that order; junction bases with no gene match: 2. The CDR3 runs 13 residues. CDR1 is SGHRS and CDR2 is YFSETQ in the germline V gene. DNA for the CDR3: TGCGCCAGCAGCCCGGGACAGCAAGAGACCCAGTACTTC. Its translation: CASSPGQQETQYF.

The chain carries TRBV27 and TRBJ2-5; maybe TRBD1 (7 bases). This CDR3 is 16 amino acids long. Trimming shortened V by 0 bases and J by 5 bases, and 16 bases separated the two germline ends. From germline, CDR1 is MNHEY and CDR2 SMNVEV (reference sequence). DNA for the CDR3: TGTGCCAGCAGTTTATCTGGAGGGGCAGGGGGGGAGACCCAGTACTTC. This codes for CASSLSGGAGGETQYF.